This TCR beta chain was retrieved from a study of radiation and T cells in renal cell carcinoma. Study-level findings and limits: In blood, top tumor clones expanded by 2 weeks, shrinking by 4.

Some clones are missing from TCRdb's copy, which holds only in-frame ones; the method was immunoSEQ multiplex PCR. The profile covers some 120,000 clones, with 81% appearing a single time and 5% to 6.5% taken by the ten largest. Of note for this clone: As yet, its antigen is unknown.

The time point: blood 2 weeks post-SBRT. Sample treatment: 15 Gy SBRT to primary tumor, nephrectomy 4 weeks later. After SBRT, blood was collected at 2 and 4 weeks, plus baseline. This specimen consisted of blood, obtained from a patient whose treatment included radiotherapy and nephrectomy. This receptor was identified in a man aged 45-65 years with renal cell carcinoma.

As DNA, the CDR3 is TGTGCCAGCAGTGAATTTGGGACAGGGCCGTTACTTCAGTACTTC. It yields the protein CASSEFGTGPLLQYF. The genes are TRBV2 and TRBJ2-4; 9 bases are shared with TRBD1. The CDR3 totals 15 residues. The germline CDR1 and CDR2 sequences are SNHLY and FYNNEI. The J segment lost 11 bases and the V segment lost 2 bases, leaving 10 bases of the junction unmatched.